This T cell receptor (beta chain) was obtained from a study of CD8+ T cells in alopecia areata. Study summary: Administration of oral tofacitinib to treated patients was at 5 to 10 mg twice daily.

The authors extracted RNA and reverse transcribed it into cDNA as the sequencing template. Assay used: immunoSEQ multiplex PCR; TCRdb lists only in-frame clones, some missing. Of approximately 200,000 clones in the sample, roughly 50% are singletons; the top ten hold roughly 5%. Treatment meaning: oral pan-JAK inhibitor, 5-10 mg twice daily. Germline CDR1 reads SGDLS; CDR2 reads YYNGEE. V lost 3 bases and J 6 bases, leaving 4 bases between the germline ends. CDR3 length equals 12 residues. The TCR comes from a human donor with alopecia areata. The V call is TRBV9, the J call TRBJ1-6; no reliable D call. The sequencing used CD4+ T cells sorted from blood, collected at week 24, from a patient treated with tofacitinib. The CDR3 DNA sequence: TGTGCCAGCAGCGGGTTTAATTCACCCCTCCACTTT. It encodes CASSGFNSPLHF.